This passage covers 18 T cell receptor beta chains from one sample sequenced in a study of T cell changes during pregnancy in multiple sclerosis. Using immunoSEQ multiplex PCR, the repertoire was profiled, and TCRdb retains in-frame clones only, with some absent. The repertoire holds 60,000 to 70,000 clones, 92% seen once, with 2.5% to 3.5% in the top ten. This specimen was peripheral blood, taken in the second trimester of pregnancy. The receptors originated from a female donor in good health, enrolled as a control in a pregnancy study.

This rearrangement joins TRBV28 to TRBJ2-1, with TRBD2 matching 10 bases. CDR1 and CDR2 from the germline V gene are MDHEN and SYDVKM. With 5 bases clipped from V and 6 bases from J, the junction kept 10 bases outside the gene matches. There are 16 residues in the CDR3. The CDR3 loop reads CASSKNQREGVNEQFF. The CDR3 nucleotides are TGTGCCAGCAGTAAAAACCAGCGGGAGGGAGTCAATGAGCAGTTCTTC.

This clone was counted a single time. The chain joins TRBV7-3 to TRBJ2-1; 7 nucleotides align to TRBD2. The V segment lost 3 bases and the J segment 6 bases; nucleotides outside the gene matches: 8. The CDR3 sequence is 15 residues long. The germline gives CDR1 SGHTA, CDR2 FQGTGA. The DNA of the CDR3 is TGTGCCAGCAGCTTCAAGTCTAGCGGACGCAATGAGCAGTTCTTC. Its protein product is CASSFKSSGRNEQFF.

The chain links TRBV9 to TRBJ1-1; 7 bases align to TRBD1. The CDR3 loop spans 17 amino acids. After removal of 0 bases from V and 5 bases from J, the junction contained 13 bases not matched to a gene. Germline V gene lookup returns CDR1 SGDLS and CDR2 YYNGEE. CDR3 sequence: CASSVGRDRGLGTEAFF. CDR3 DNA: TGTGCCAGCAGCGTAGGACGGGACAGAGGGCTTGGGACTGAAGCTTTCTTT. Full variable domain (rest looked up from reference TRBV9 and TRBJ1-1): DSGVTQTPKHLITATGQRVTLRCSPRSGDLSVYWYQQSLDQGLQFLIQYYNGEERAKGNILERFSAQQFPDLHSELNLSSLELGDSALYFCASSVGRDRGLGTEAFFGQGTRLTVV.

Of note for this clone: A junction end diverges from the germline sequence, so it may reflect a read error. The chain is built from TRBV27 and TRBJ2-1, with 10 positions matching TRBD2. Germline CDR1 is MNHEY and CDR2 is SMNVEV (reference sequence). The CDR3 has 12 amino acids. The CDR3 loop reads CASSFKGLAWLF. As DNA, the CDR3 is TGTGCCAGCAGTTTCAAGGGACTAGCGTGGCTCTTC.

CDR3 sequence: CASSTRDRGSAGANVLTF. CDR3 DNA sequence: TGTGCCAGCAGCACCCGGGACAGGGGATCAGCTGGGGCCAACGTCCTGACTTTC. The chain uses TRBV7-3 and TRBJ2-6, with 10 bases identical to TRBD1. The CDR3 sequence is 18 residues long. V trimming: 5 bases; J trimming: 2 bases; junction bases outside the gene matches: 9. Germline CDR1 and CDR2: SGHTA and FQGTGA.

This sequence joins TRBV18 and TRBJ2-5; 10 bases align to TRBD2. Germline V CDR1 and CDR2: KGHSH, LQKENI. The CDR3 spans 18 residues. Losses at the gene ends were 1 base for V and 5 bases for J; bases not matched to a gene: 13. The CDR3 spells CASSPRPSGSGVPETQYF. CDR3 bases: TGTGCCAGCTCACCACGGCCTAGCGGGAGCGGTGTCCCGGAGACCCAGTACTTC.

The chain has TRBV18 and TRBJ1-4; TRBD1 matches at 7 bases. This CDR3 comprises 15 residues. Per the germline V gene, CDR1 is KGHSH and CDR2 is LQKENI. After removal of 6 bases from V and 10 bases from J, the junction contained 14 bases not matched to a gene. The CDR3 DNA is TGTGCCAGCTCCCGCCAACAGGGGCCTGAGGTAAAACTGTTTTTT. It encodes CASSRQQGPEVKLFF.

The chain combines TRBV5-1 with TRBJ2-7; TRBD1 matches 9 bases. This CDR3 is 13 amino acids long. CDR1 SGHRS and CDR2 YFSETQ come from the germline V gene. V lost 5 bases to trimming and J lost 3 bases; unmatched junction nucleotides: 3. The CDR3 DNA is TGCGCCAGCAGAGTGGGACAGGGCTACGAGCAGTACTTC. This gives the protein CASRVGQGYEQYF.

The chain recombines TRBV19 with TRBJ1-4; 7 bases are shared with TRBD1. With V trimmed by 4 bases and J by 1 base, 6 bases remained unmatched. In germline, CDR1 is LNHDA, CDR2 SQIVND (reference sequence). The length of the CDR3 is 16 residues. CDR3 DNA sequence: TGTGCCAGTAGTAGAACAGGGGACGAAACTAATGAAAAACTGTTTTTT. Amino acids: CASSRTGDETNEKLFF.

This rearrangement joins TRBV6-5 to TRBJ1-2; tentative D call: TRBD1 (6 bases). The CDR3 has 12 residues. Per germline, CDR1 MNHEY and CDR2 SVGAGI. V dropped 0 bases and J dropped 8 bases, with 7 bases sitting between them. CDR3 loop: CASSYSRGGYTF. The CDR3 DNA reads TGTGCCAGCAGTTACTCGAGGGGGGGCTACACCTTC.

The genes are TRBV4-2 and TRBJ2-1; possible D gene TRBD2, 6 bases. Germline CDR1 LGHNA, CDR2 YNFKEQ. V gave up 5 bases and J gave up 2 bases, with 19 bases separating them. The CDR3 sequence is 17 residues long. The DNA of the CDR3 is TGTGCCAGCAGCTCCAATATTCTAGCGTCGGCCTACAATGAGCAGTTCTTC. Translation: CASSSNILASAYNEQFF.

The rearrangement joins TRBV4-1 to TRBJ1-4; 10 bases line up with TRBD1. V was pared by 3 bases and J by 3 bases, with 7 bases of the junction left unmatched. Germline V gene lookup returns CDR1 MGHRA and CDR2 YSYEKL. CDR3 length: 17 amino acids. The CDR3 is CASSQLRGQGANEKLFF. For the CDR3, the DNA is TGCGCCAGCAGCCAGCTCAGAGGACAGGGGGCTAATGAAAAACTGTTTTTT.

This rearrangement joins TRBV5-6 to TRBJ2-5, with a weak D call TRBD2 (7 bases). Germline V CDR1 and CDR2: SGHDT, YYEEEE. V was pared by 6 bases and J by 3 bases, with 21 bases between. The CDR3 loop spans 16 amino acids. CDR3 loop: CASIQRGGSEEETQYF. The CDR3 nucleotides are TGTGCCAGCATCCAGAGGGGGGGCTCAGAAGAAGAGACCCAGTACTTC.

The table lists this clone with a count of one. This sequence joins TRBV14 and TRBJ1-2, with D perhaps matching TRBD1 (5 bases). The CDR3 runs to 12 residues. V was pared by 5 bases and J by 3 bases, with 7 bases between. Germline CDR1 is SGHDN and CDR2 is FVKESK. CDR3 DNA sequence: TGTGCCAGCAGCAAGGGGTACTATGGCTACACCTTC. It yields the protein CASSKGYYGYTF.

J is TRBJ2-7 and V is TRBV15; D ambiguous. CDR1 is LNHNV and CDR2 is YYDKDF in the germline V gene (reference sequence). Trimming shortened V by 1 base and J by 4 bases, and 8 bases separated the two germline ends. This CDR3 contains 13 residues. DNA for the CDR3: TGTGCCACCAGCAGAGTAGACACTTACGAGCAGTACTTC. Amino acids: CATSRVDTYEQYF.

The rearrangement joins TRBV10-3 to TRBJ2-6; a weak D match, TRBD2 (6 bases). Germline lookup yields CDR1 ENHRY and CDR2 SYGVKD. V was pared by 4 bases and J by 0 bases, with 19 bases between. The length of the CDR3 is 19 residues. The CDR3 DNA reads TGTGCCATCAGTGGTGGGCAGGGAGGCCTTACCTCTGGGGCCAACGTCCTGACTTTC. Amino acids: CAISGGQGGLTSGANVLTF.

V and J are TRBV28 and TRBJ1-2, with TRBD1 identical over 11 bases. The CDR3 is made up of 16 amino acids. The germline V gene has CDR1 MDHEN and CDR2 SYDVKM. V was clipped by 8 bases and J by 7 bases; unmatched bases: 15. For the CDR3, the DNA is TGTGCCAGCGGCTGGACAGGGGGCGTCGGGACAGGTGGCTACACCTTC. Encoded protein: CASGWTGGVGTGGYTF.

The V and J genes are TRBV7-9 and TRBJ2-5; 7 bases agree with TRBD1. The J segment lost 5 bases and the V segment lost 6 bases, leaving 6 bases of the junction unmatched. Per the germline V gene, CDR1 is SEHNR and CDR2 is FQNEAQ (reference sequence). The CDR3 contains 13 residues. The CDR3 coding sequence is TGTGCCAGCAGTACAACAGGGGCGGAGACCCAGTACTTC. It is translated as CASSTTGAETQYF.